This entry lists 30 T cell receptor beta chains sequenced from one sample in a study of human T cells and chemical hapten exposure. The time point was: pre-sensitization, week 0. Treatment: therapeutic diphenylcyclopropenone sensitization with weekly scalp DPC. TCRdb reprocessed the RACE reads with MiXCR, giving one entry per CDR3 protein. The table shows around 120,000 distinct CDR3 sequences, with approximately 12% occurring only once. The source was whole blood, collected in connection with sensitization to the hapten diphenylcyclopropenone (DPC). The receptors were sampled from a woman aged 18-29 years with alopecia areata. Some clones in this sample may be carry-over from other donors' samples.

This clonotype has more than one count but fewer than ten. The V and J genes are TRBV4-3 and TRBJ1-6, with TRBD1 identical over 8 bases. V shed 1 base, J shed 9 bases, and the junction held 5 bases outside the gene matches. The CDR3 covers 15 residues. Germline values: CDR1 LGHNA, CDR2 YSLEER. Here the CDR3 reads CASSQVDRGGSPLHF. The CDR3 region has the DNA TGCGCCAGCAGCCAAGTTGACAGGGGCGGTTCACCCCTCCACTTT.

This clonotype was observed a handful of times. The chain uses TRBV4-3 and TRBJ2-7, with D perhaps assigned TRBD1 or TRBD2 (5 bases each). Trimming removed 0 bases at V and 7 bases at J, with 16 bases between. The CDR3 is made up of 15 amino acids. Germline CDR1 is LGHNA and CDR2 is YSLEER. The CDR3 protein is CASSQDYSAWGEQYF. DNA for the CDR3: TGCGCCAGCAGCCAAGATTATAGTGCCTGGGGGGAGCAGTACTTC.

This clonotype was counted between two and nine times. The chain combines TRBV12-3 or TRBV12-4 with TRBJ1-5; 7 bases fit TRBD1. The CDR3 contains 15 residues. Trimming at V came to 3 bases and at J to 4 bases, leaving 6 bases not matched to a gene. CDR3 sequence (DNA): TGTGCCAGCAGTTTGTACAGGGGCCAAAATCAGCCCCAGCATTTT. Its protein product is CASSLYRGQNQPQHF.

A few counts support this clonotype. This rearrangement joins TRBV11-3 to TRBJ2-3; 13 bases are a match to TRBD2. The CDR3 sequence is 15 residues long. V lost 4 bases, J lost 5 bases, and 3 bases stayed unmatched. Germline loops: CDR1 SGHNT, CDR2 YENEEA. CDR3 sequence reads: CASSSGLAGVDTQYF. The CDR3, as DNA: TGTGCCAGCAGCTCCGGACTAGCGGGGGTAGATACGCAGTATTTT.

The chain is built from TRBV28 and TRBJ1-5; D is perhaps TRBD1 (5 bases). This CDR3 has 16 amino acids. Per the germline V gene, CDR1 is MDHEN and CDR2 is SYDVKM. The V and J ends lost 2 bases and 7 bases respectively, with 18 bases between them. Here the CDR3 reads CASSLGTRGNIQPQHF. In nucleotides, the CDR3 is TGTGCCAGCAGTTTAGGGACCCGGGGAAATATCCAGCCCCAGCATTTT.

The V call is TRBV5-1, the J call TRBJ1-1, with D hard to call. The CDR3 extends over 15 amino acids. The V gene lost 0 bases and the J gene lost 2 bases, with 11 bases spanning the gap. Germline V CDR1 and CDR2: SGHRS, YFSETQ. The CDR3 loop is CASSLGTEYNTEAFF. The CDR3, as DNA: TGCGCCAGCAGCTTGGGGACGGAATATAACACTGAAGCTTTCTTT.

Ten or more counts support this clonotype. The CDR3 loop reads CASSPGLSYTF. DNA for the CDR3: TGTGCCAGCAGCCCAGGGTTAAGCTACACCTTC. The chain recombines TRBV6-9 with TRBJ1-2; tentatively, D is TRBD1 (5 bases). CDR1 and CDR2 from the germline V gene are MNHGY and SVAAGI. The ends were cut back, 6 bases at V and 9 bases at J, with 11 bases in the middle. The CDR3 runs 11 residues.

The sample holds a few counts of this clonotype. The chain carries TRBV18 and TRBJ2-7; perhaps D is TRBD1 or TRBD2 (5 bases each). The germline gives CDR1 KGHSH, CDR2 LQKENI. This CDR3 contains 14 residues. The V end lost 2 bases, the J end lost 4 bases, and 12 bases lay between the germline ends. The CDR3: CASSPVGTIYEQYF. The CDR3 DNA reads as TGTGCCAGCTCACCAGTGGGGACCATTTACGAGCAGTACTTC. The variable domain in full, with the rest retrieved from reference TRBV18 and TRBJ2-7, is NAGVMQNPRHLVRRRGQEARLRCSPMKGHSHVYWYRQLPEEGLKFMVYLQKENIIDESGMPKERFSAEFPKEGPSILRIQQVVRGDSAAYFCASSPVGTIYEQYFGPGTRLTVT.

This chain connects TRBV27 to TRBJ1-6; 9 bases match TRBD1. The CDR3 has 12 residues. V lost 6 bases, J lost 9 bases, and 0 bases stayed unmatched. Germline V gene data show CDR1 as MNHEY and CDR2 as SMNVEV (reference sequence). The CDR3 DNA follows: TGTGCCAGCAGGACAGGGGGTTCACCCCTCCACTTT. Its translation is CASRTGGSPLHF.

The rearrangement uses TRBV27 and TRBJ2-7; D is ambiguous. Germline V gene sequence: CDR1 MNHEY, CDR2 SMNVEV (reference sequence). V was clipped by 7 bases and J by 3 bases, with 16 bases between them. CDR3 length: 14 residues. The DNA of the CDR3 is TGTGCCAGCACCCCCGACCCCACCGTCTACGAGCAGTACTTC. Residues: CASTPDPTVYEQYF.

This clonotype appeared a few times. The chain has TRBV5-1 and TRBJ1-5, with D hard to call. CDR3 length equals 13 residues. V lost 3 bases and J 5 bases, leaving 9 bases between the germline ends. Germline CDR1 is SGHRS and CDR2 is YFSETQ. CDR3 protein: CASSSDGDQPQHF. The CDR3 DNA reads as TGCGCCAGCAGCTCTGACGGGGATCAGCCCCAGCATTTT.

This clonotype has only a few counts. The V call is TRBV12-3 or TRBV12-4, the J call TRBJ2-5; 14 bases match TRBD2. The CDR3 is 15 residues long. V was clipped by 5 bases and J by 5 bases; unmatched bases: 4. CDR3 in DNA: TGTGCCAGCAGTCGGACTAGCGGGGGGAGTGAGACCCAGTACTTC. Translated: CASSRTSGGSETQYF.

This clonotype was counted at least ten times. This chain joins TRBV20-1 and TRBJ1-5, with a possible D match to TRBD1 (5 bases). CDR3 length equals 13 residues. CDR1 and CDR2 from the germline V gene are DFQATT and SNEGSKA (reference sequence). Trimming left V 6 bases short and J 4 bases short, with 13 bases between. CDR3 residues: CSANDRSNQPQHF. CDR3 nucleotides: TGCAGTGCAAATGACAGATCAAATCAGCCCCAGCATTTT.

Only a few counts were recorded for this clonotype. In DNA form, the CDR3 reads TGTGCCAGCAGTTTAAGGGGACTCCCCAGAGGCTACACCTTC. It specifies CASSLRGLPRGYTF. The gene calls are TRBV12-3 or TRBV12-4 and TRBJ1-2; the D gene is possibly TRBD1 (5 bases). The CDR3 length is 14 residues. Trimming removed 2 bases from V and 8 bases from J, with 15 bases in between.

Ten or more counts support this clonotype. The chain couples TRBV29-1 to TRBJ2-1; TRBD2 matches at 8 bases. In germline, CDR1 is SQVTM, CDR2 ANQGSEA. The CDR3 is 14 amino acids. V shed 6 bases and J 1 base; nucleotides not matched to a gene: 5. CDR3 loop: CSVDIAGSYNEQFF. The CDR3 DNA reads TGCAGCGTCGATATAGCGGGGTCCTACAATGAGCAGTTCTTC.

This chain uses TRBV20-1 with TRBJ1-1; D perhaps matches TRBD1 (6 bases). Germline V lookup: CDR1 DFQATT, CDR2 SNEGSKA (reference sequence). This CDR3 region has 13 residues. Trimming shortened V by 3 bases and J by 5 bases, and 13 bases separated the two germline ends. Here the CDR3 reads CSARGGAKTEAFF. The CDR3 DNA follows: TGCAGTGCTAGGGGGGGGGCAAAAACTGAAGCTTTCTTT.

The rearrangement joins TRBV7-9 to TRBJ1-2, with D possibly matching TRBD1 (5 bases). The ends were cut back, 5 bases at V and 2 bases at J, with 9 bases in the middle. The germline gives CDR1 SEHNR, CDR2 FQNEAQ (reference sequence). The CDR3 has 13 amino acids. The CDR3 protein is CASSLRQNYGYTF. CDR3 DNA: TGTGCCAGCAGCCTCCGACAGAACTATGGCTACACCTTC.

This clonotype appeared a few times. The chain has TRBV11-2 and TRBJ2-7; D uncertain. The CDR3 spans 14 residues. Germline V lookup: CDR1 SGHAT, CDR2 FQNNGV. V was trimmed by 5 bases and J by 4 bases, leaving 15 bases between them. The CDR3 nucleotides read TGTGCCAGCAGCCGGACGCCGGTGGGATACGAGCAGTACTTC. This sequence encodes CASSRTPVGYEQYF. The variable domain in full, with the rest retrieved from reference TRBV11-2 and TRBJ2-7, is EAGVAQSPRYKIIEKRQSVAFWCNPISGHATLYWYQQILGQGPKLLIQFQNNGVVDDSQLPKDRFSAERLKGVDSTLKIQPAKLEDSAVYLCASSRTPVGYEQYFGPGTRLTVT.

This clonotype was seen more than once but under ten times. The chain employs TRBV28 and TRBJ1-5; no clear D. Deletions cut 6 bases from V and 3 bases from J, with 6 bases between. CDR3 length equals 12 residues. In germline, CDR1 is MDHEN, CDR2 SYDVKM. The CDR3 region has the DNA TGTGCCAGCAGCCGGACCAATCAGCCCCAGCATTTT. As protein: CASSRTNQPQHF.

This clonotype was seen only a few times. V and J are TRBV6-1 and TRBJ2-3; unclear D gene. Germline lookup yields CDR1 MNHNS and CDR2 SASEGT. This CDR3 is built from 13 residues. Trimming left V 5 bases short and J 4 bases short, with 10 bases between. The CDR3 DNA is TGTGCCAGCAGTAACCCAGCAGCAGATACGCAGTATTTT. This gives the protein CASSNPAADTQYF.

In this sample, this clonotype turned up a few times. The genes are TRBV12-3 or TRBV12-4 and TRBJ2-1; the match to TRBD2 covers 7 bases. The V gene end was trimmed by 7 bases and the J gene end by 4 bases; junction bases not matched to a gene: 4. This CDR3 is 13 amino acids long. The CDR3 DNA is TGTGCCAGCACCTACGGGGGGTACAATGAGCAGTTCTTC. This translates into CASTYGGYNEQFF.

The chain carries TRBV4-3 and TRBJ2-7; 9 nucleotides line up with TRBD1. The ends lost 1 base at V and 2 bases at J; junction bases unmatched: 3. The CDR3 extends over 15 amino acids. Germline values: CDR1 LGHNA, CDR2 YSLEER. The CDR3 DNA sequence: TGCGCCAGCAGCCAAGGTCACAGGGGGCCCTACGAGCAGTACTTC. Translated: CASSQGHRGPYEQYF.

This clonotype was counted a few times. V usage is TRBV7-2 and J usage is TRBJ1-4; tentative D call: TRBD1 (5 bases). Germline CDR1 SGHTA, CDR2 FQGNSA. The CDR3 is 17 amino acids. The V end lost 2 bases, the J end lost 4 bases, and 17 bases lay between the germline ends. DNA for the CDR3: TGTGCCAGCAGCTTAAAGCGCAGGGCCCACTTTAATGAAAAACTGTTTTTT. This codes for CASSLKRRAHFNEKLFF.

This clonotype has more than one count but fewer than ten. The chain joins TRBV7-9 to TRBJ2-2; D is undetermined. This CDR3 contains 19 residues. V gave up 3 bases and J gave up 3 bases, with 23 bases separating them. Germline CDR1 is SEHNR and CDR2 is FQNEAQ (reference sequence). CDR3 in DNA: TGTGCCAGCAGCTTCGCGGTCCCCCTTGAATTGGGCGACACCGGGGAGCTGTTTTTT. It codes for CASSFAVPLELGDTGELFF. Full variable domain (missing parts from reference TRBV7-9 and TRBJ2-2): DTGVSQNPRHKITKRGQNVTFRCDPISEHNRLYWYRQTLGQGPEFLTYFQNEAQLEKSRLLSDRFSAERPKGSFSTLEIQRTEQGDSAMYLCASSFAVPLELGDTGELFFGEGSRLTVL.

The table lists this clonotype with a few counts. The genes are TRBV18 and TRBJ2-3; 7 nucleotides match TRBD1. J gave up 3 bases and V 3 bases, and 6 bases lay outside the gene matches. This CDR3 region has 15 residues. Germline values: CDR1 KGHSH, CDR2 LQKENI. The chain's CDR3 is CASSPRDSGTDTQYF. CDR3 bases: TGTGCCAGCTCACCTAGGGACAGTGGTACAGATACGCAGTATTTT.

The J gene is TRBJ1-1, the V gene TRBV28; 8 nucleotides agree with TRBD1. The germline V gene has CDR1 MDHEN and CDR2 SYDVKM. This CDR3 comprises 16 residues. V lost 0 bases, J lost 1 base, and 4 bases stayed unmatched. This CDR3 reads CASSLWADRANTEAFF. CDR3 nucleotide sequence: TGTGCCAGCAGTTTATGGGCGGACAGGGCGAACACTGAAGCTTTCTTT.

Points on this clonotype: This may be a read error: a much more frequent sequence differs by one nucleotide. The V call is TRBV30, the J call TRBJ1-1; no clear D gene. This CDR3 has 14 amino acids. Germline CDR1 and CDR2: GTSNPN and SVGIG (reference sequence). The CDR3 nucleotides are TGTGACTGGAGTGTAAAGGGCTCGAACACTGAAGCTTTCTTT. Encoded protein: CDWSVKGSNTEAFF. Supplemented by reference TRBV30 and TRBJ1-1, the full variable domain reads SQTIHQWPATLVQPVGSPLSLECTVEGTSNPNLYWYRQAAGRGLQLLFYSVGIGQISSEVPQNLSASRPQDRQFILSSKKLLLSDSGFYLCDWSVKGSNTEAFFGQGTRLTVV.

This clonotype occurred many times. In nucleotides, the CDR3 is TGTGCCAGCAGCTTAGATGCAAGGGGCCATGGCTACACCTTC. It translates to CASSLDARGHGYTF. This chain connects TRBV7-2 to TRBJ1-2; the D gene is possibly TRBD1 (5 bases). The CDR3 is 14 amino acids. Per the germline V gene, CDR1 is SGHTA and CDR2 is FQGNSA. Deletions cut 1 base from V and 6 bases from J, with 12 bases between.

This clonotype was observed a few times. The J gene is TRBJ1-1, the V gene TRBV30; D is uncertain. From germline, CDR1 is GTSNPN and CDR2 SVGIG (reference sequence). The CDR3 spans 11 residues. V lost 3 bases to trimming and J lost 11 bases, with 13 bases between them. The CDR3 is CAWRGGFEAFF. CDR3 DNA: TGTGCCTGGAGGGGAGGCTTTGAGGCTTTCTTT.

A few counts support this clonotype. The chain is built from TRBV3-1 and TRBJ1-5; D gene unclear. V dropped 0 bases and J dropped 2 bases, with 5 bases sitting between them. Germline V gene lookup returns CDR1 LGHDT and CDR2 YNNKEL (reference sequence). The CDR3 runs 14 residues. The CDR3 sequence is CASSQEVGNQPQHF. CDR3 coding DNA: TGTGCCAGCAGCCAAGAAGTCGGCAATCAGCCCCAGCATTTT.